Listed here are 2 T cell receptor beta chains from one sample, sequenced in a study of blood T cell repertoires in COVID-19. Data came from immunoSEQ multiplex PCR; TCRdb stores just in-frame clones and leaves some out. The data contain about 440,000 clones, around 90% of them singletons. The sample taken for sequencing was PBMCs or T cells enriched from blood (not recorded which). These receptors were collected from a young woman with acute COVID-19.

This chain connects TRBV4-3 to TRBJ1-1; 8 bases agree with TRBD1. Trimming removed 4 bases from V and 0 bases from J; junction bases left unmatched: 4. CDR1 is LGHNA, CDR2 YSLEER, per germline. The CDR3 runs to 15 residues. The CDR3 loop is CASSPRTGMNTEAFF. CDR3 in DNA: TGCGCCAGCAGCCCCCGGACAGGGATGAACACTGAAGCTTTCTTT.

The V gene is TRBV11-2, the J gene TRBJ1-1; D gene uncertain. Trimming pared 5 bases from V and 0 bases from J, leaving 13 bases between. Germline values: CDR1 SGHAT, CDR2 FQNNGV. The CDR3 is 15 amino acids. DNA for the CDR3: TGTGCCAGCAGCCCCTCAGCGTTCATGAACACTGAAGCTTTCTTT. Amino acid sequence: CASSPSAFMNTEAFF.